The 28 T cell receptor beta chains below come from one sample, sequenced in a study of T-cell reconstitution after alpha-beta-depleted transplantation in children (dated by TCRdb to about 2016). Libraries were constructed by PCR. The reads were generated on an Illumina HiSeq 2500. TCR library preparation used molecular barcoding, with unique molecular identifiers applied to normalize quantification of the TCRbeta repertoire. TCRdb handled the public reads itself, with Q25 trimming in fastp and clone calling in MiXCR, and kept productive beta chains. Rows with a matching CDR3 protein are joined into one entry that keeps the most common DNA and genes. Recorded for this sample are more than 15,000 distinct CDR3 sequences; approximately 5.2% of them occurred a single time. About 6.3% of the sample is in the top ten clones. The meaning of the sample's treatment or condition label: allogeneic hematopoietic cell transplantation with graft depleted of TCRalphabeta T cells and CD19 B cells.

The sequencing here drew on PBMCs, taken before TCRalphabeta/CD19-depleted stem cell transplant. These receptors all come from a boy aged 5-17 years with acute lymphoblastic leukemia, due to receive a stem cell transplant.

The table lists this clonotype with many counts. The rearrangement uses TRBV7-2 and TRBJ1-2, with a possible D match to TRBD1 (5 bases). CDR3 length equals 15 residues. V was cut by 1 base and J by 1 base, with 10 bases left in between. Per germline, CDR1 SGHTA and CDR2 FQGNSA. The CDR3 DNA follows: TGTGCCAGCAGCTTAGTGGGGGGATTTAACTATGGCTACACCTTC. Protein: CASSLVGGFNYGYTF.

This clonotype came up many times. V usage is TRBV11-2 and J usage is TRBJ1-4; TRBD1 is a possible D gene (5 bases). The V gene lost 1 base and the J gene lost 7 bases, with 13 bases spanning the gap. The germline V gene has CDR1 SGHAT and CDR2 FQNNGV. The CDR3 covers 15 residues. The CDR3 bases are TGTGCCAGCAGCTTAGGGGCAGCGGGGGGTGAAAAACTGTTTTTT. Its translation is CASSLGAAGGEKLFF.

This clonotype ranks as medium-sized (0.01 to 0.1%). This chain links TRBV20-1 with TRBJ1-5; 7 nucleotides match TRBD1. There are 14 residues in the CDR3. Germline CDR1 DFQATT, CDR2 SNEGSKA (reference sequence). After removal of 5 bases from V and 2 bases from J, the junction contained 6 bases not matched to a gene. CDR3 loop: CSAAQGVGNQPQHF. CDR3 nucleotides: TGCAGTGCTGCCCAGGGGGTGGGCAATCAGCCCCAGCATTTT.

The chain is built from TRBV20-1 and TRBJ2-2; D is possibly TRBD1 or TRBD2 (6 bases each). The CDR3 runs to 17 residues. Per germline, CDR1 DFQATT and CDR2 SNEGSKA (reference sequence). V was shortened by 2 bases and J by 0 bases, with 16 bases between the two germline ends. CDR3: CSARSARGGTNTGELFF. Here the CDR3 DNA reads TGCAGTGCTAGATCGGCCAGGGGCGGGACGAACACCGGGGAGCTGTTTTTT.

This clonotype rates as medium-sized. This rearrangement joins TRBV20-1 to TRBJ2-3; D perhaps matches TRBD1 (6 bases). Germline CDR1 is DFQATT and CDR2 is SNEGSKA (reference sequence). The CDR3 consists of 13 residues. Trimming pared 4 bases from V and 3 bases from J, leaving 11 bases between. CDR3 nucleotide sequence: TGCAGTGCTACGTTCCAGGGGACAGATACGCAGTATTTT. It translates to CSATFQGTDTQYF.

This clonotype was seen ten or more times. CDR3: CASSIFGSLETEAFF. The CDR3 DNA reads TGTGCCAGTAGTATCTTTGGGTCCCTTGAGACTGAAGCTTTCTTT. The V gene is TRBV19, the J gene TRBJ1-1, with D unclear. V lost 3 bases and J 5 bases, leaving 16 bases between the germline ends. This CDR3 has 15 residues. The germline gives CDR1 LNHDA, CDR2 SQIVND (reference sequence).

This clonotype was recorded many times. This chain joins TRBV19 and TRBJ2-7; 8 bases fit TRBD1. The germline gives CDR1 LNHDA, CDR2 SQIVND (reference sequence). CDR3 length equals 15 residues. With V trimmed by 5 bases and J by 8 bases, 14 bases remained unmatched. Written as DNA, the CDR3 is TGTGCCAGTAGTGAGAGGACAGGGTCTCGAGGCAAGCAGTACTTC. Its protein product is CASSERTGSRGKQYF.

This clonotype occurred once. A much more abundant neighbour one base away suggests this may be a read error. This chain links TRBV7-2 with TRBJ2-5; D is unresolved. The V gene's germline CDR1 is SGHTA and CDR2 FQGNSA. The CDR3 is made up of 13 amino acids. The CDR3 region has the DNA TGTGCCAGCAGCTTCACGGTAGTGGAGATCCAGTACTTC. Its translation is CASSFTVVEIQYF.

This clonotype was found many times. The chain has TRBV4-3 and TRBJ1-3; D ambiguous. Trimming pared 0 bases from V and 1 base from J, leaving 4 bases between. The CDR3 runs to 14 residues. The germline V gene has CDR1 LGHNA and CDR2 YSLEER. The CDR3 nucleotides read TGCGCCAGCAGCCAAGAGGTATCTGGAAACACCATATATTTT. This gives the protein CASSQEVSGNTIYF.

This clonotype was recorded at least ten times. The chain joins TRBV6-5 to TRBJ2-1, with D tentatively TRBD2 (5 bases). CDR1 is MNHEY and CDR2 is SVGAGI in the germline V gene. The germline V and J ends were trimmed by 7 bases and 4 bases, with 14 bases remaining between them. The CDR3 extends over 14 amino acids. CDR3 sequence: CASTPSGGYNEQFF. Written as DNA, the CDR3 is TGTGCCAGCACGCCCAGCGGTGGTTACAATGAGCAGTTCTTC.

This clonotype was seen many times. V usage is TRBV5-6 and J usage is TRBJ2-7; unclear D gene. Germline V gene lookup returns CDR1 SGHDT and CDR2 YYEEEE. V was cut by 0 bases and J by 6 bases, with 7 bases left in between. The CDR3 is 12 amino acids. CDR3 region: CASSLGVPEQYF. As DNA, the CDR3 is TGTGCCAGCAGCTTGGGGGTACCCGAGCAGTACTTC.

This clonotype came up many times. The chain uses TRBV6-5 and TRBJ2-1; 7 nucleotides match TRBD1. The CDR3 extends over 16 amino acids. Germline V gene lookup returns CDR1 MNHEY and CDR2 SVGAGI. The J segment lost 6 bases and the V segment lost 5 bases, leaving 13 bases of the junction unmatched. The CDR3 DNA reads as TGTGCCAGCAGTAACCTAGACAGGGCAGGCGGCAATGAGCAGTTCTTC. Its translation: CASSNLDRAGGNEQFF.

There are many counts of this clonotype. The J gene is TRBJ1-1, the V gene TRBV11-2; D unresolved. The CDR3 extends over 14 amino acids. The germline V gene has CDR1 SGHAT and CDR2 FQNNGV. V lost 8 bases and J 1 base, leaving 14 bases between the germline ends. CDR3 residues: CASHPTTSNTEAFF. The CDR3 nucleotides are TGTGCCAGCCACCCGACAACCTCGAACACTGAAGCTTTCTTT.

The table lists this clonotype with many counts. The DNA of the CDR3 is TGTGCCAGTAGTGGCAGGCTCTCCAATGAGCAGTTCTTC. It encodes CASSGRLSNEQFF. The J gene is TRBJ2-1, the V gene TRBV19; D is uncertain. The CDR3 totals 13 residues. Germline lookup yields CDR1 LNHDA and CDR2 SQIVND (reference sequence). V was trimmed by 5 bases and J by 6 bases, leaving 11 bases between them.

This clonotype was found many times. This chain links TRBV11-1 with TRBJ2-1; 10 bases agree with TRBD2. V lost 4 bases, J lost 3 bases, and 12 bases stayed unmatched. The CDR3 runs 18 residues. Germline lookup yields CDR1 SGHAT and CDR2 FQDESV (reference sequence). The CDR3 DNA reads as TGTGCCAGCAGCTCATGGTTTACTAGCGGGACGGACTACAATGAGCAGTTCTTC. Encoded protein: CASSSWFTSGTDYNEQFF.

This clonotype was recorded at least ten times. The rearrangement links TRBV28 to TRBJ2-7, with a tentative D call TRBD2 (6 bases). V gave up 5 bases and J gave up 2 bases, with 16 bases separating them. Germline lookup yields CDR1 MDHEN and CDR2 SYDVKM. This CDR3 is built from 15 residues. The CDR3 sequence: CASSPRDFQTYEQYF. DNA for the CDR3: TGTGCCAGCAGTCCCAGGGACTTCCAAACCTACGAGCAGTACTTC.

There are many counts of this clonotype. This sequence joins TRBV29-1 and TRBJ1-4; 8 bases are a match to TRBD1. This CDR3 region has 13 residues. Trimming at V came to 7 bases and at J to 6 bases, leaving 7 bases not matched to a gene. Germline V lookup: CDR1 SQVTM, CDR2 ANQGSEA. In DNA form, the CDR3 reads TGCAGCGCCCGGACAGGGCGGGATGAAAAACTGTTTTTT. This codes for CSARTGRDEKLFF.

This clonotype was counted only a few times. This rearrangement joins TRBV12-3 or TRBV12-4 to TRBJ2-7; 12 nucleotides line up with TRBD2. The CDR3 contains 18 residues. As DNA, the CDR3 is TGTACCTGCAGTTTAAACCGACTAGCGGGGGACGCCGGATACGAGCAGTACTTC. It codes for CTCSLNRLAGDAGYEQYF.

At least ten counts were recorded for this clonotype. The chain uses TRBV11-3 and TRBJ2-1; TRBD2 matches at 16 bases. Germline-derived CDR1 and CDR2 are SGHNT and YENEEA. The CDR3 is 18 amino acids. J was trimmed by 8 bases and V by 4 bases; bases with no gene match: 11. The CDR3 DNA reads TGTGCCAGCAGCTCAGTCCCGGGACTAGCGGGAGGGGTACATGAGCAGTTCTTC. Its translation is CASSSVPGLAGGVHEQFF.

This clonotype was recorded many times. This chain uses TRBV28 with TRBJ1-2, with a weak D call TRBD1 (6 bases). The CDR3 contains 14 residues. Deletions cut 6 bases from V and 5 bases from J, with 16 bases between. The germline V gene encodes CDR1 MDHEN and CDR2 SYDVKM. The CDR3 loop is CASRTLQGGYGYTF. The CDR3 DNA reads as TGTGCCAGCAGGACCCTACAGGGAGGGTATGGCTACACCTTC.

This clonotype was detected ten times or more. In DNA form, the CDR3 reads TGTGCTAGTGGTTTGGGTCTAGCGGGAGGCGGATTGGGCACAGATACGCAGTATTTT. Its translation is CASGLGLAGGGLGTDTQYF. The chain is built from TRBV12-5 and TRBJ2-3; 11 bases are a match to TRBD2. V shed 1 base and J 1 base; nucleotides not matched to a gene: 10. The CDR3 spans 19 residues. Germline values: CDR1 LGHNT, CDR2 FRNRAP.

In this sample, this clonotype is medium-sized. The V gene is TRBV12-3 or TRBV12-4, the J gene TRBJ1-1; D possibly corresponds to TRBD1 (6 bases). The CDR3 runs 14 residues. Trimming took off 6 bases at V and 1 base at J, with 12 bases between the two ends. CDR3 DNA: TGTGCCAGCAGGTTCCACAGGGAGAACACTGAAGCTTTCTTT. It encodes CASRFHRENTEAFF.

This clonotype was observed at least ten times. The rearrangement joins TRBV24-1 to TRBJ2-1; possibly TRBD1 for D (6 bases). Trimming pared 4 bases from V and 4 bases from J, leaving 13 bases between. Germline V CDR1 and CDR2: KGHDR, SFDVKD. CDR3 length: 15 amino acids. CDR3 in amino acids: CATSDLRDMYNEQFF. The CDR3 nucleotides read TGTGCCACCAGTGACCTCCGGGACATGTACAATGAGCAGTTCTTC.

This clonotype was counted at least ten times. The rearrangement joins TRBV10-3 to TRBJ2-7, with TRBD2 matching 7 bases. Germline CDR1 is ENHRY and CDR2 is SYGVKD. CDR3 length: 17 residues. After removal of 3 bases from V and 7 bases from J, the junction contained 18 bases not matched to a gene. CDR3 coding DNA: TGTGCCATCAGTGACAGGGTTTGGGCGGGAGCATCGAAAGAGCAGTACTTC. This translates into CAISDRVWAGASKEQYF.

This clonotype is labeled as medium-sized. CDR3 coding DNA: TGTGCCAGCAGTTTGAATCCGAACACTGAAGCTTTCTTT. It is translated as CASSLNPNTEAFF. The gene calls are TRBV28 and TRBJ1-1; D unresolved. The CDR3 has 13 amino acids. The V gene lost 3 bases and the J gene lost 1 base, with 6 bases spanning the gap. In germline, CDR1 is MDHEN, CDR2 SYDVKM.

This clonotype came up many times. The gene calls are TRBV28 and TRBJ1-1; tentative D call: TRBD1 (5 bases). CDR3 size: 14 residues. Trimming left V 7 bases short and J 11 bases short, with 23 bases between. Looked up from germline, CDR1 is MDHEN and CDR2 is SYDVKM. The CDR3: CASIPRAVFMGAFF. DNA for the CDR3: TGTGCCAGCATCCCCAGGGCGGTGTTCATGGGGGCTTTCTTT.

This clonotype was seen many times. The V gene is TRBV12-3 or TRBV12-4, the J gene TRBJ1-6; 9 bases line up with TRBD1. With V trimmed by 5 bases and J by 8 bases, 4 bases remained unmatched. The CDR3 loop spans 14 amino acids. The CDR3 region is CASSPGTGYSPLHF. CDR3 coding DNA: TGTGCCAGCAGTCCCGGGACAGGGTATTCACCCCTCCACTTT.

This clonotype was seen ten or more times. The rearrangement joins TRBV28 to TRBJ2-7, with D possibly being TRBD2 (6 bases). The germline V gene has CDR1 MDHEN and CDR2 SYDVKM. V was clipped by 9 bases and J by 6 bases, with 18 bases between them. The CDR3 totals 13 residues. The CDR3 region has the DNA TGTGCCAGATCCCTGACGGGGGTACCCGAGCAGTACTTC. This translates into CARSLTGVPEQYF.